Detailed here is one T cell receptor beta chain. Its cognate antigen is unknown. Every participating donor contributed roughly 10 milliliters of peripheral blood through a draw. The sample belongs to a study of blood T cells in healthy people across ages. Findings and caveats of the study: PBMC samples, being unsorted, prevented any conclusive comparison of naive and antigen-experienced cells. Naive CD4+ cell counts and diversity both ran higher in long-lived than in aged donors.

It was with a sample-barcoded 5' primer and a J-beta primer mix that a second PCR of about 7 to 12 cycles was run. TCRdb processed the 5' RACE reads anew with MiXCR; each CDR3 protein has one entry. The table has around 990,000 distinct CDR3 sequences, roughly two fifths seen once. V lost 0 bases, J lost 4 bases, and 11 bases stayed unmatched. The CDR3 extends over 18 amino acids. Per the germline V gene, CDR1 is LGHNA and CDR2 is YSLEER. Source material: blood. The chain joins TRBV4-3 to TRBJ1-4; 7 bases agree with TRBD1. The receptor's source is a man in his late teens or twenties in good health. The CDR3 DNA reads TGCGCCAGCAGCCAAGATATGACAGGGTGTCGGGGTAATGAAAAACTGTTTTTT. Protein: CASSQDMTGCRGNEKLFF.